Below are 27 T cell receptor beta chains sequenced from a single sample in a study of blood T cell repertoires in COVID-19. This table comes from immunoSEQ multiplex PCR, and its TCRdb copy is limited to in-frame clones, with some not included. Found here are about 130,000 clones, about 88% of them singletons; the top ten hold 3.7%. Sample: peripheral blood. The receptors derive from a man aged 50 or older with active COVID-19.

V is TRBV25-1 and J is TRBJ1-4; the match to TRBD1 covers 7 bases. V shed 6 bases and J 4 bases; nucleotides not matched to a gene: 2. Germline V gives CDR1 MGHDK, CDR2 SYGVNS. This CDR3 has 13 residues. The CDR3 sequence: CASSRQGNEKLFF. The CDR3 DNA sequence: TGTGCCAGCAGCAGACAGGGTAATGAAAAACTGTTTTTT.

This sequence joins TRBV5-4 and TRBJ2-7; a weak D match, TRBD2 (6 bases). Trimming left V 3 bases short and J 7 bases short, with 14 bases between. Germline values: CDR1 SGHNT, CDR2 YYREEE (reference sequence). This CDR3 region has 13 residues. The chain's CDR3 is CASSSSAGQEQYV. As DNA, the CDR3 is TGTGCCAGCAGCTCCAGCGCGGGGCAGGAGCAGTACGTC.

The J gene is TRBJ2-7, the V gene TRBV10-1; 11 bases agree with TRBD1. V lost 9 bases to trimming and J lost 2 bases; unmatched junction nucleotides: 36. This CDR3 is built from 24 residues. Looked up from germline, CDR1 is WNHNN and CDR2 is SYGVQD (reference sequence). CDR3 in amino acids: CARTPRTPRFVMRDRGNTTYEQYF. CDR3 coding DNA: TGCGCCAGGACCCCACGAACCCCACGGTTCGTAATGAGGGACAGGGGGAATACTACCTACGAGCAGTACTTC.

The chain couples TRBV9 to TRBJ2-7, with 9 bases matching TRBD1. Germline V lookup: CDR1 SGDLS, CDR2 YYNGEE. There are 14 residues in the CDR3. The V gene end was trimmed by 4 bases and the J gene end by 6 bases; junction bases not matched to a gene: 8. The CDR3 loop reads CASSPTTGGREQYF. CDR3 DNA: TGTGCCAGCAGCCCAACGACAGGGGGTCGCGAGCAGTACTTC.

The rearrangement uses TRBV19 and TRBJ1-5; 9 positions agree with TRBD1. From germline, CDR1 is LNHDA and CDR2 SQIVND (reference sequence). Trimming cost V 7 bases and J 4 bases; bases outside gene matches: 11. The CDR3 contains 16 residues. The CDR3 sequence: CASKGQGQVGNQPQHF. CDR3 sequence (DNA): TGTGCCAGTAAGGGACAGGGTCAAGTAGGAAATCAGCCCCAGCATTTT.

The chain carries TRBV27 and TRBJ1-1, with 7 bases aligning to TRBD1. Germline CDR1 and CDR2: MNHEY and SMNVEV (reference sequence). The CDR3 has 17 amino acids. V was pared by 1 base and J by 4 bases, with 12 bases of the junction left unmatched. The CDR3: CASSLFSPGGLGTEAFF. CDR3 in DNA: TGTGCCAGCAGTTTATTCTCTCCAGGGGGGTTGGGCACTGAAGCTTTCTTT.

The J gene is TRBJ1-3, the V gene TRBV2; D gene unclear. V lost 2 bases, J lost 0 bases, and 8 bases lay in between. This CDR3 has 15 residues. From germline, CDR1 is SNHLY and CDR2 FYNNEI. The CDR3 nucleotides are TGTGCCAGCAGTGAAATGCCCTACTCTGGAAACACCATATATTTT. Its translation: CASSEMPYSGNTIYF.

Here the CDR3 DNA reads TGTGCCAGTAGTGGACTAGCGGGGGGGAGCGATGAGCAGTTCTTC. Protein: CASSGLAGGSDEQFF. V usage is TRBV19 and J usage is TRBJ2-1; 15 bases agree with TRBD2. Germline CDR1 is LNHDA and CDR2 is SQIVND (reference sequence). V shed 5 bases and J 8 bases; nucleotides not matched to a gene: 4. The CDR3 runs 15 residues.

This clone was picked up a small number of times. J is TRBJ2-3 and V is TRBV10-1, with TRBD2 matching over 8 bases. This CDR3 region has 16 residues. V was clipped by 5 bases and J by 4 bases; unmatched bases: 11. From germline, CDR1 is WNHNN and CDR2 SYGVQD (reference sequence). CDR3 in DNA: TGCGCCAGCAGTTTCGGGAGGGCCGATGGTTCAGATACGCAGTATTTT. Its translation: CASSFGRADGSDTQYF.

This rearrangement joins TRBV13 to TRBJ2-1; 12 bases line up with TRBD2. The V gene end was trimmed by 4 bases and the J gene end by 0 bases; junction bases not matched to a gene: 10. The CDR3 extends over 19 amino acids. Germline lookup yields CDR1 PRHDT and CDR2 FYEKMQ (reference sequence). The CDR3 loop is CASSSRGLAGRFSYNEQFF. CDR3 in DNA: TGTGCCAGCAGCTCCCGAGGACTAGCGGGAAGATTCTCCTACAATGAGCAGTTCTTC.

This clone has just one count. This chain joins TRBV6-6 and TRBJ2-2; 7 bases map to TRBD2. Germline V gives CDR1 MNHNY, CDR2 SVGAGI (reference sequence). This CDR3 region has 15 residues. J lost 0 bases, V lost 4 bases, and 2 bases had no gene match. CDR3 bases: TGTGCCAGCAGTTCGACTAGCCCGAACACCGGGGAGCTGTTTTTT. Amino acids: CASSSTSPNTGELFF.

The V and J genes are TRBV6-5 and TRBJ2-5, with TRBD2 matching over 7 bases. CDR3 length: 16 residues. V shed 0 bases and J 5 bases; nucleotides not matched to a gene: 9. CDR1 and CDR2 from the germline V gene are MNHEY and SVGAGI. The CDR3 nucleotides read TGTGCCAGCAGTTACTCCGGCGGGAGAGGGAGGGAGACCCAGTACTTC. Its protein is CASSYSGGRGRETQYF.

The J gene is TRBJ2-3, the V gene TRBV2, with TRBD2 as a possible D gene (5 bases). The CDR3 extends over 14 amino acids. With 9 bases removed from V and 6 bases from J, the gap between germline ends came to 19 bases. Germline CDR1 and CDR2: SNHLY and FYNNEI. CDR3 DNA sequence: TGTGCCAGACGGCGGAACGGGGTAGGGGATACGCAGTATTTT. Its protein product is CARRRNGVGDTQYF.

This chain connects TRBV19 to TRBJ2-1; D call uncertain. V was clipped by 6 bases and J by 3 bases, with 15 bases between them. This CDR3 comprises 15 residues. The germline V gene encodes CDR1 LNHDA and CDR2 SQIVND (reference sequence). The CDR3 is CASSMPLTGYNEQFF. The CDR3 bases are TGTGCCAGTAGCATGCCCTTGACGGGCTACAATGAGCAGTTCTTC.

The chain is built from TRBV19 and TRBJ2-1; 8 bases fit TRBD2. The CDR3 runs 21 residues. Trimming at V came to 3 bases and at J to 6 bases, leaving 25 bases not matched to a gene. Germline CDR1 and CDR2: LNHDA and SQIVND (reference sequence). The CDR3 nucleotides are TGTGCCAGTAGTATTAGGGCAAGGCCCCTCGTCGCAGCGGGGGTAGGCAATGAGCAGTTCTTC. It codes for CASSIRARPLVAAGVGNEQFF. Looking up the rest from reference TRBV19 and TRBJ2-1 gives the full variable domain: DGGITQSPKYLFRKEGQNVTLSCEQNLNHDAMYWYRQDPGQGLRLIYYSQIVNDFQKGDIAEGYSVSREKKESFPLTVTSAQKNPTAFYLCASSIRARPLVAAGVGNEQFFGPGTRLTVL.

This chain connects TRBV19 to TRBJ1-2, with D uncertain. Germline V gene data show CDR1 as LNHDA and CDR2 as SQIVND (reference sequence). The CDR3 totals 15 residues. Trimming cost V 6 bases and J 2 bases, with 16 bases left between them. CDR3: CASRTPSTANYGYTF. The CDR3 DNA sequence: TGTGCCAGTAGGACTCCGTCAACTGCGAACTATGGCTACACCTTC.

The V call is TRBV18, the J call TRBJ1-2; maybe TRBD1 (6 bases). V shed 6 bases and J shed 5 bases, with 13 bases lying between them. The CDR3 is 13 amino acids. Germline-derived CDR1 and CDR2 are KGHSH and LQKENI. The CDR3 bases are TGTGCCAGCTCGGATGGACAGCGGTATGGCTACACCTTC. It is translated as CASSDGQRYGYTF.

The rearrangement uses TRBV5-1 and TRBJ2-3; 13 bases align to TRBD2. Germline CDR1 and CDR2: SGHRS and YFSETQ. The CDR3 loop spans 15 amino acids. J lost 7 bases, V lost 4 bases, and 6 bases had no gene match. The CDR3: CASSGRLAGGNTQYF. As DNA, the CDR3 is TGCGCCAGCAGCGGAAGACTAGCGGGAGGAAATACGCAGTATTTT.

CDR3 DNA sequence: TGCGCCAGCAGTGAAGGTTCGGGAGGCTACAATGAGCAGTTCTTC. It is translated as CASSEGSGGYNEQFF. The chain combines TRBV10-1 with TRBJ2-1; 7 nucleotides agree with TRBD2. Germline V gene sequence: CDR1 WNHNN, CDR2 SYGVQD (reference sequence). This CDR3 region has 15 residues. The trim removed 3 bases at V and 3 bases at J, leaving 5 bases unmatched.

CDR3: CASSYTRINTDTQYF. The CDR3 DNA is TGTGCCAGCAGCTACACACGAATAAACACAGATACGCAGTATTTT. V and J are TRBV7-9 and TRBJ2-3; no reliable D call. The CDR3 loop spans 15 amino acids. The germline CDR1 and CDR2 sequences are SEHNR and FQNEAQ (reference sequence). Trimming removed 4 bases from V and 2 bases from J, with 13 bases in between.

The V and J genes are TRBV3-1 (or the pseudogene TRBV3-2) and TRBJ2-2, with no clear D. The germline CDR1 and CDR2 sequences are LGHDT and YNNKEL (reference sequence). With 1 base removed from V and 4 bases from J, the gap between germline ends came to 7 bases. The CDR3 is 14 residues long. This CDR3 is CASSQARSTGELFF. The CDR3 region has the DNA TGTGCCAGCAGCCAAGCGCGGAGCACCGGGGAGCTGTTTTTT.

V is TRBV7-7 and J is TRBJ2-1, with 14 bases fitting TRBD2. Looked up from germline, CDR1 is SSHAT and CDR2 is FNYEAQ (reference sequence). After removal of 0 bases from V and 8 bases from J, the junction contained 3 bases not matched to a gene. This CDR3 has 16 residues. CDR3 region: CASSLAGTSGSDEQFF. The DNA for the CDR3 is TGTGCCAGCAGCTTAGCCGGGACTAGCGGGAGCGATGAGCAGTTCTTC.

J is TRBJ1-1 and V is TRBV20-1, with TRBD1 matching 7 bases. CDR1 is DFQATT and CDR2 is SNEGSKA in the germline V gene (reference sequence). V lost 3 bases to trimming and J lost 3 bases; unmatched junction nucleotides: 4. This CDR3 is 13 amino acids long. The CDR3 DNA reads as TGCAGTGCTAGTGAGGGGGCATACACTGAAGCTTTCTTT. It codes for CSASEGAYTEAFF.

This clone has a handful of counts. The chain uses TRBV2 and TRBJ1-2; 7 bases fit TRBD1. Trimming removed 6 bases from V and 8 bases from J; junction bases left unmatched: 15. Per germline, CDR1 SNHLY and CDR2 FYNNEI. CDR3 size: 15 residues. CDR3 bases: TGTGCCAGCAGCCAGACGACAGGGAGTGTGGGAGGCTACACCTTC. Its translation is CASSQTTGSVGGYTF.

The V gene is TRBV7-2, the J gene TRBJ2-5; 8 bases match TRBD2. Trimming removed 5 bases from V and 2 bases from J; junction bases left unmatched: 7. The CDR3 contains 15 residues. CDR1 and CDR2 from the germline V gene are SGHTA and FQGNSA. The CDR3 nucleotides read TGTGCCAGCAGCAAACTACTAGCGGCTCAAGAGACCCAGTACTTC. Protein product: CASSKLLAAQETQYF.

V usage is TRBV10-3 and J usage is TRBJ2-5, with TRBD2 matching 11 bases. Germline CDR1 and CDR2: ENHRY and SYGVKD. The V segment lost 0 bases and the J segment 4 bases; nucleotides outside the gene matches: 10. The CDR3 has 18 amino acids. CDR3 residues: CAISESIGRLAGRETQYF. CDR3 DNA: TGTGCCATCAGTGAGTCTATTGGGCGACTAGCGGGACGAGAGACCCAGTACTTC.

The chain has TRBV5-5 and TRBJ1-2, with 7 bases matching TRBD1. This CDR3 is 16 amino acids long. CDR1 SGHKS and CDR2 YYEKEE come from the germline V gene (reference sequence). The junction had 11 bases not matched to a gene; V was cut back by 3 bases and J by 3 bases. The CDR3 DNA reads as TGTGCCAGCAGCTCAGGGGGGAGGCTCCTAGACTATGGCTACACCTTC. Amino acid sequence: CASSSGGRLLDYGYTF. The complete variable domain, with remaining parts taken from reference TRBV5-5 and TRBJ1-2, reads DAGVTQSPTHLIKTRGQQVTLRCSPISGHKSVSWYQQVLGQGPQFIFQYYEKEERGRGNFPDRFSARQFPNYSSELNVNALLLGDSALYLCASSSGGRLLDYGYTFGSGTRLTVV.